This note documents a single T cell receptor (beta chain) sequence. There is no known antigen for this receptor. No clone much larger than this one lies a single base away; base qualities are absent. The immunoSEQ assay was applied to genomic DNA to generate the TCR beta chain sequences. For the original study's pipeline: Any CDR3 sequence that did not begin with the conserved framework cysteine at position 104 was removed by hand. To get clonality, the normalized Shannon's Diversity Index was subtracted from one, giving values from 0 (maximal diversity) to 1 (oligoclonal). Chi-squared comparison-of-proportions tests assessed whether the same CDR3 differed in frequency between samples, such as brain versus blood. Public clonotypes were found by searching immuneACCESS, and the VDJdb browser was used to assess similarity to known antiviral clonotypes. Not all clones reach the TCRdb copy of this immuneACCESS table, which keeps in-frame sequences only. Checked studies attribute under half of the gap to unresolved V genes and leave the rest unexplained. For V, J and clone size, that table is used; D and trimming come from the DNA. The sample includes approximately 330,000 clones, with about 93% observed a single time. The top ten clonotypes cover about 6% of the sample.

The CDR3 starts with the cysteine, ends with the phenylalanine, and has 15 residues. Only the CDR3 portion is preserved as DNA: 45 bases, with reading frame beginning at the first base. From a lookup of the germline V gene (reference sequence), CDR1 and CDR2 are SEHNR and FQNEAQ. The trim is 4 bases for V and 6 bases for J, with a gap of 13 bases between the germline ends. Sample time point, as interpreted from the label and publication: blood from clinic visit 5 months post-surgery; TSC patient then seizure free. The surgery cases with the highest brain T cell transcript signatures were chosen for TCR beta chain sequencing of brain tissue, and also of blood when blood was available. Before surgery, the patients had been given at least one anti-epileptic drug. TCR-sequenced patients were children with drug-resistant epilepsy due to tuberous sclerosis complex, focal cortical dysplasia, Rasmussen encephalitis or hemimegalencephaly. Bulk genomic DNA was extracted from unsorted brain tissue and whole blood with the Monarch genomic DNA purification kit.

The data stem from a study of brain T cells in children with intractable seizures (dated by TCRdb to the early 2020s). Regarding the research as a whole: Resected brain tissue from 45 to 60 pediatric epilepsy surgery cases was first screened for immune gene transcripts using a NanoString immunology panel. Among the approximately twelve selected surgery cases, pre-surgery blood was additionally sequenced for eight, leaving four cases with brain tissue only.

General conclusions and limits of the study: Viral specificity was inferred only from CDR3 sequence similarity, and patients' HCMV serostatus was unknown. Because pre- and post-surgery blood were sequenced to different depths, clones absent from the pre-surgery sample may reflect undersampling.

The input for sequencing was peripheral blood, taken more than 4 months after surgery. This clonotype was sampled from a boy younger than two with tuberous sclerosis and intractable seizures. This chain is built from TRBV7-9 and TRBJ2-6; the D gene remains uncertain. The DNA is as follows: TGTGCCAGCAGCTCCTGGACGAATCTGGCCAACGTCCTGACTTTC. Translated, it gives CASSSWTNLANVLTF.